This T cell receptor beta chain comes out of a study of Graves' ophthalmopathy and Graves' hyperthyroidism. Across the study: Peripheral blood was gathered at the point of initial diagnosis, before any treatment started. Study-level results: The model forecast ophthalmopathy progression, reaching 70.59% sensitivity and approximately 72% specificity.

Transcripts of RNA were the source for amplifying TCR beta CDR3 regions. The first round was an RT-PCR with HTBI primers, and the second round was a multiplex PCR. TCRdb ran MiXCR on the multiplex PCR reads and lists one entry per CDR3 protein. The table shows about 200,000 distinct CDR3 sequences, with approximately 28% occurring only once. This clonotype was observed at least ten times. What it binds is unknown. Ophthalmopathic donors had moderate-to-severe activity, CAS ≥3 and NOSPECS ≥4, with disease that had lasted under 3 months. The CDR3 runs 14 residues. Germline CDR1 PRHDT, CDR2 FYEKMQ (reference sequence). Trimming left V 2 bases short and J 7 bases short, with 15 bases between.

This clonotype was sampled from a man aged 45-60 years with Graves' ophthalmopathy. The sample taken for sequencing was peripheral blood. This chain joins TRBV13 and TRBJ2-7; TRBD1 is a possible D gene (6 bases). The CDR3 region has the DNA TGTGCCAGCAGCTTATGGGGGCTTACTCAAGAGCAGTACTTC. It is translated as CASSLWGLTQEQYF.